These T cell receptor beta chains were read from a single sample in a study of Tregs in tolerant kidney transplant recipients. The repertoire was sequenced with immunoSEQ multiplex PCR; TCRdb's copy has only in-frame clones and lacks some. The data contain roughly 66,000 clones, roughly 92% of them seen just once; the ten biggest clones take up approximately 10%. Sequencing used CD8+ T cells from blood, obtained before the transplant. Receptor source: a human donor who received a combined kidney and bone marrow transplant. Each CDR3 is given with its conserved first and last residue. The D gene is left open where the match is weak. Size is omitted from some rows. Given values are once, few, many or a class for expanded clones.

v_gene	abundance	j_gene	d_gene	CDR3aa	CDR3nt
TRBV7-2	NA	TRBJ2-3	TRBD2	CASSSLMLAGGPGDTQYF	TGTGCCAGCAGCTCTCTAATGCTAGCGGGGGGGCCTGGAGATACGCAGTATTTT
TRBV27	NA	TRBJ2-5	NA	CASSLFPSREETQYF	TGTGCCAGCAGTTTATTCCCTAGTCGCGAGGAGACCCAGTACTTC
TRBV7-9	NA	TRBJ2-1	TRBD2	CASSFLAGGLHEQFF	TGTGCCAGCAGTTTTCTAGCGGGGGGGCTCCATGAGCAGTTCTTC
TRBV7-3	NA	TRBJ2-5	NA	CASSSLGGETQYF	TGTGCCAGCAGCTCATTGGGAGGAGAGACCCAGTACTTC
TRBV28	NA	TRBJ1-5	TRBD1	CASSFRGSNQPQHF	TGTGCCAGCAGTTTCAGGGGGTCCAATCAGCCCCAGCATTTT
TRBV12-5	NA	TRBJ2-3	TRBD2	CASGLALLAGGPTDTQYF	TGTGCTAGTGGTTTGGCCCTACTAGCGGGGGGGCCGACAGATACGCAGTATTTT
TRBV2	NA	TRBJ1-1	NA	CASGGGTSYTEAFF	TGTGCCAGCGGGGGAGGGACAAGTTACACTGAAGCTTTCTTT
TRBV11-3	NA	TRBJ2-5	NA	CASSPSRKRETQYF	TGTGCCAGCAGCCCTTCGAGAAAGCGGGAGACCCAGTACTTC
TRBV30	NA	TRBJ1-1	NA	CAWSVILSSPYAFF	TGTGCCTGGAGTGTAATTCTAAGTTCGCCATATGCTTTCTTT
TRBV4-3	NA	TRBJ1-3	NA	CASSQDRVGAGNTIYF	TGCGCCAGCAGCCAAGATCGGGTAGGGGCTGGAAACACCATATATTTT
TRBV21-1	NA	TRBJ1-5	NA	CASSRLADRSSNQPQHF	TGTGCCAGCAGCAGACTTGCCGACAGGAGTAGCAATCAGCCCCAGCATTTT
TRBV4-3	NA	TRBJ2-7	TRBD2	CASSQDPSGITYEQYF	TGCGCCAGCAGCCAAGATCCCAGCGGGATTACCTACGAGCAGTACTTC
TRBV9	once	TRBJ2-1	NA	CASSHWASASYNEQFF	TGTGCCAGCTCCCACTGGGCTAGCGCCTCCTACAATGAGCAGTTCTTC
TRBV4-3	few	TRBJ1-3	NA	CASSQVIGNTIYF	TGCGCCAGCAGCCAAGTCATTGGAAACACCATATATTTT
TRBV2	NA	TRBJ2-3	TRBD1	CARDPRQGPDTQYF	TGTGCCAGGGACCCGAGACAGGGACCAGATACGCAGTATTTT
TRBV6-5	NA	TRBJ1-1	TRBD1	CASSTTGPTEAFF	TGTGCCAGCAGTACGACAGGGCCCACTGAAGCTTTCTTT
TRBV14	NA	TRBJ2-6	NA	CASSQDLSTGSWANVLTF	TGTGCCAGCAGCCAAGATTTGTCAACCGGTAGCTGGGCCAACGTCCTGACTTTC
TRBV9	once	TRBJ2-2	TRBD1	CASSAQGPTGELFF	TGTGCCAGCAGCGCACAGGGGCCCACCGGGGAGCTGTTTTTT
TRBV13	NA	TRBJ1-1	NA	CATVGENTEAFF	TGTGCCACCGTCGGAGAGAACACTGAAGCTTTCTTT
TRBV23-1	NA	TRBJ2-6	TRBD1	CASSQSGTGASGANVLTF	TGCGCCAGCAGTCAATCAGGGACAGGGGCGTCCGGGGCCAACGTCCTGACTTTC
TRBV11-3	NA	TRBJ2-7	TRBD2	CASSYSGSWDEQYF	TGTGCCAGCAGCTATAGCGGGAGTTGGGACGAGCAGTACTTC
TRBV7-6	once	TRBJ2-7	NA	CASSTGETYEQYF	TGTGCCAGCAGCACCGGGGAAACCTACGAGCAGTACTTC
TRBV9	NA	TRBJ2-1	TRBD1	CASSVVDRGLIDNEQFF	TGTGCCAGCAGCGTGGTGGACAGGGGTTTGATTGACAATGAGCAGTTCTTC
TRBV29-1	NA	TRBJ1-1	NA	CSITSMNTEAFF	TGCAGCATTACGAGCATGAACACTGAAGCTTTCTTT
TRBV7-6	NA	TRBJ2-7	NA	CASSPGFSYEQYF	TGTGCCAGCAGCCCAGGGTTCAGCTACGAGCAGTACTTC
TRBV9	NA	TRBJ2-3	NA	CASSLGLPSTDTQYF	TGTGCCAGCAGCCTTGGACTTCCTAGCACAGATACGCAGTATTTT
TRBV7-2	NA	TRBJ2-7	NA	CASSPPLYYEQYF	TGTGCCAGCAGCCCCCCTCTCTACTACGAGCAGTACTTC
TRBV13	NA	TRBJ2-3	TRBD2	CASSSQAGTDTQYF	TGTGCCAGCAGCTCCCAAGCGGGGACCGATACGCAGTATTTT
TRBV11-3	once	TRBJ1-4	TRBD1	CASSPRTGELFF	TGTGCCAGCAGCCCACGGACAGGGGAACTGTTTTTT
TRBV7-9	NA	TRBJ2-7	TRBD1	CASSPQGRPYEQYF	TGTGCCAGCAGCCCACAGGGGCGCCCCTACGAGCAGTACTTC
TRBV4-1	NA	TRBJ1-5	TRBD1	CASSQQTPTGRNQPQHF	TGCGCCAGCAGCCAACAAACCCCGACAGGGAGGAATCAGCCCCAGCATTTT
TRBV19	NA	TRBJ1-5	NA	CASSIGGQPQHF	TGTGCCAGTAGTATAGGGGGCCAGCCCCAGCATTTT
TRBV14	NA	TRBJ1-1	NA	CASSPSGTEAFF	TGTGCCAGCAGCCCATCGGGCACTGAAGCTTTCTTT
TRBV28	NA	TRBJ2-1	NA	CASSFAGPYNEQFF	TGTGCCAGCAGTTTCGCGGGGCCCTACAATGAGCAGTTCTTC
TRBV9	NA	TRBJ2-7	NA	CASSAARASWLGEQYF	TGTGCCAGCAGCGCCGCTCGGGCTAGCTGGTTAGGCGAGCAGTACTTC
TRBV10-3	NA	TRBJ1-2	TRBD1	CAVQGADYGYTF	TGTGCCGTGCAGGGGGCGGACTATGGCTACACCTTC
TRBV28	NA	TRBJ1-2	TRBD1	CASSLDRELYGYTF	TGTGCCAGCAGTCTGGACAGGGAACTCTATGGCTACACCTTC
TRBV7-9	NA	TRBJ1-1	NA	CASKQNTEAFF	TGTGCCAGCAAGCAGAACACTGAAGCTTTCTTT
TRBV27	NA	TRBJ2-7	TRBD2	CASIGGAYEQYF	TGTGCCAGCATCGGGGGGGCCTACGAGCAGTACTTC
TRBV19	NA	TRBJ1-2	NA	CASSAKNLYTF	TGTGCCAGTAGTGCGAAGAACCTCTACACCTTC
TRBV9	NA	TRBJ1-1	NA	CASSVGTHRVGTEAFF	TGTGCCAGCAGCGTAGGAACACACAGGGTAGGCACTGAAGCTTTCTTT
TRBV5-4	NA	TRBJ2-3	NA	CASSPRSGTDTQYF	TGTGCCAGCAGCCCCCGGTCGGGCACAGATACGCAGTATTTT
TRBV7-9	NA	TRBJ1-2	NA	CASSSFGYGYTF	TGTGCCAGCAGTTCCTTCGGCTATGGCTACACCTTC
TRBV30	NA	TRBJ2-7	NA	CAWSGTFYEQYF	TGTGCCTGGTCAGGGACTTTCTACGAGCAGTACTTC
TRBV27	NA	TRBJ1-5	TRBD1	CASSLLGWRGPGNQPQHF	TGTGCCAGCAGTTTATTAGGTTGGAGGGGGCCCGGCAATCAGCCCCAGCATTTT
TRBV27	NA	TRBJ1-6	NA	CASSSGKTPLHF	TGTGCCAGCAGTTCGGGGAAAACCCCCCTCCACTTT
TRBV15	once	TRBJ1-4	NA	CATSRWTATNEKLFF	TGTGCCACCAGCAGGTGGACAGCAACTAATGAAAAACTGTTTTTT
TRBV29-1	NA	TRBJ2-2	TRBD1	CSVEGQGRTGELFF	TGCAGCGTTGAGGGACAGGGGAGAACCGGGGAGCTGTTTTTT
TRBV5-6	NA	TRBJ2-1	TRBD2	CASSLGAGAAYNEQFF	TGTGCCAGCAGCTTGGGAGCGGGAGCTGCGTACAATGAGCAGTTCTTC
TRBV2	NA	TRBJ1-4	TRBD1	CASSEDRRVYEKLFF	TGTGCCAGCAGCGAGGACAGGCGTGTGTATGAAAAACTGTTTTTT
TRBV29-1	few	TRBJ1-2	NA	CSVGKGGGYTF	TGCAGCGTTGGAAAGGGAGGTGGCTACACCTTC
TRBV9	NA	TRBJ2-2	NA	CASSAGTLNTGELFF	TGTGCCAGCAGCGCCGGGACTTTGAACACCGGGGAGCTGTTTTTT
TRBV4-1	NA	TRBJ1-2	NA	CASSDSVGDGFYGYTF	TGCGCCAGCAGCGATAGCGTTGGAGACGGGTTCTATGGCTACACCTTC
TRBV4-1	NA	TRBJ1-5	NA	CASSQDYNQPQHF	TGCGCCAGCAGCCAAGATTACAATCAGCCCCAGCATTTT
TRBV14	NA	TRBJ2-1	NA	CASSQYSDNEQFF	TGTGCCAGCAGCCAGTACTCGGACAATGAGCAGTTCTTC
TRBV11-3	NA	TRBJ2-4	TRBD2	CASSSGTSGSSAKNIQYF	TGTGCCAGCAGCTCCGGGACTAGCGGGAGTTCGGCCAAAAACATTCAGTACTTC
TRBV4-3	NA	TRBJ2-5	TRBD2	CASSQGSGGLQETQYF	TGCGCCAGCAGCCAAGGTAGCGGGGGGCTTCAAGAGACCCAGTACTTC